Following are 16 T cell receptor beta chains from one sample sequenced in a study of STAT5B mutations in CD4+ large granular lymphocyte leukemia (dated by TCRdb to the early 2020s). The protocol used for the library was the immunoSEQ multiplex PCR assay. This immuneACCESS table, as held by TCRdb, lists in-frame sequences with V and J called but not all clones. Of the missing ones, under half trace to an unresolved V gene in checked studies; the others have no known cause. The table for this sample lists 20,000 to 25,000 clones; about three quarters of them were counted only once. The top ten clonotypes cover approximately 0.69% of the sample. Sequencing input: CD4+ T cells from blood buffy coats. The source is a human donor in good health.

This clone was seen only a few times. The CDR3, as DNA: TGTGCCAGCAGTGACAGAAACTATGGCTACACCTTC. This translates into CASSDRNYGYTF. The chain is built from TRBV25-1 and TRBJ1-2; D is unclear. V was clipped by 3 bases and J by 2 bases, with 4 bases between them. Germline CDR1 and CDR2: MGHDK and SYGVNS. This CDR3 comprises 12 residues.

The rearrangement joins TRBV5-8 to TRBJ1-5; 7 bases are a match to TRBD1. V shed 1 base and J 7 bases; nucleotides not matched to a gene: 5. Germline values: CDR1 SGHTS, CDR2 YDEGEE. CDR3 length equals 14 residues. The CDR3 nucleotides are TGTGCCAGCAGCTTGAAAAGGGGGCGGCAGCCCCAGCATTTT. This sequence encodes CASSLKRGRQPQHF.

The rearrangement links TRBV5-1 to TRBJ2-5; D is unclear. The J call is in doubt because the DNA end fits TRBJ2-7 better. Germline V gives CDR1 SGHRS, CDR2 YFSETQ. This CDR3 has 17 amino acids. The CDR3 DNA sequence: TGCGCCAGCAGCTTGCCCCCGACAATCGGAAGCTCCTACGAGCAGTACTTC. Encoded protein: CASSLPPTIGSSYEQYF.

The rearrangement joins TRBV6-5 to TRBJ2-1; 9 bases are shared with TRBD1. The J segment lost 6 bases and the V segment lost 6 bases, leaving 9 bases of the junction unmatched. This CDR3 has 15 residues. Looked up from germline, CDR1 is MNHEY and CDR2 is SVGAGI. Here the CDR3 DNA reads TGTGCCAGCAGCCGGACAGGGGATGGACTCAATGAGCAGTTCTTC. This translates into CASSRTGDGLNEQFF.

This clone has only a few counts. The genes are TRBV10-3 and TRBJ2-7; no definite D call. The V and J ends lost 4 bases and 5 bases respectively, with 12 bases between them. Looked up from germline, CDR1 is ENHRY and CDR2 is SYGVKD. This CDR3 contains 13 residues. CDR3 nucleotides: TGTGCCATCAGTGTCGACCTGAGAGACGAGCAGTACTTC. Encoded protein: CAISVDLRDEQYF.

This chain uses TRBV7-2 with TRBJ2-7, with 12 bases that match TRBD1. The CDR3 sequence is 15 residues long. CDR1 and CDR2 from the germline V gene are SGHTA and FQGNSA. The ends lost 4 bases at V and 9 bases at J; junction bases unmatched: 10. The chain's CDR3 is CASSSTGTGGVMQYF. Here the CDR3 DNA reads TGTGCCAGCAGCTCCACCGGGACAGGGGGCGTAATGCAGTACTTC.

The chain joins TRBV19 to TRBJ1-5, with unresolved D. Germline lookup yields CDR1 LNHDA and CDR2 SQIVND (reference sequence). The CDR3 consists of 13 residues. Trimming shortened V by 7 bases and J by 4 bases, and 11 bases separated the two germline ends. CDR3 region: CASTMAQNQPQHF. For the CDR3, the DNA is TGTGCCAGTACCATGGCCCAGAATCAGCCCCAGCATTTT. Using reference TRBV19 and TRBJ1-5 for the parts outside the CDR3, the full variable domain is DGGITQSPKYLFRKEGQNVTLSCEQNLNHDAMYWYRQDPGQGLRLIYYSQIVNDFQKGDIAEGYSVSREKKESFPLTVTSAQKNPTAFYLCASTMAQNQPQHFGDGTRLSIL.

V and J are TRBV19 and TRBJ1-6; D gene ambiguous. V gave up 8 bases and J gave up 5 bases, with 13 bases separating them. The germline V gene encodes CDR1 LNHDA and CDR2 SQIVND (reference sequence). The CDR3 is 14 residues long. CDR3 in amino acids: CASEFLGNNSPLHF. The CDR3 DNA reads as TGTGCCAGTGAGTTTTTGGGAAATAATTCACCCCTCCACTTT.

V gene TRBV30 combines with J gene TRBJ2-7; TRBD2 might be the D (7 bases). Trimming shortened V by 0 bases and J by 0 bases, and 15 bases separated the two germline ends. The CDR3 length is 16 residues. Germline-derived CDR1 and CDR2 are GTSNPN and SVGIG (reference sequence). CDR3 sequence reads: CAWSVGGAVSSYEQYF. CDR3 in DNA: TGTGCCTGGAGTGTAGGGGGGGCCGTAAGCTCCTACGAGCAGTACTTC.

The chain recombines TRBV21-1 with TRBJ2-7; TRBD1 was called by the table and not checked on the DNA. TRBV21-1 is classified as a pseudogene. This CDR3 is 15 amino acids long. The CDR3 sequence is CASSMGQPNAYEQYF. CDR3 DNA: TGTGCCAGCAGCATGGGACAACCAAACGCCTACGAGCAGTACTTC.

V and J are TRBV11-2 and TRBJ2-1; either TRBD1 or TRBD2 may fit D (5 bases each). There are 13 residues in the CDR3. Germline V gene lookup returns CDR1 SGHAT and CDR2 FQNNGV. Deletions cut 5 bases from V and 13 bases from J, with 18 bases between. The CDR3 here is CASSLNRDLAQFF. The CDR3 DNA reads as TGTGCCAGCAGCCTGAACCGGGACCTTGCTCAGTTCTTC. Looking up the rest from reference TRBV11-2 and TRBJ2-1 gives the full variable domain: EAGVAQSPRYKIIEKRQSVAFWCNPISGHATLYWYQQILGQGPKLLIQFQNNGVVDDSQLPKDRFSAERLKGVDSTLKIQPAKLEDSAVYLCASSLNRDLAQFFGPGTRLTVL.

This rearrangement joins TRBV5-1 to TRBJ2-7; no reliable D call. This CDR3 is 14 amino acids long. The V and J ends lost 0 bases and 2 bases respectively, with 9 bases between them. CDR1 SGHRS and CDR2 YFSETQ come from the germline V gene. The CDR3: CASSLAAGTYEQYF. CDR3 nucleotides: TGCGCCAGCAGCTTGGCTGCAGGTACCTACGAGCAGTACTTC.

The chain combines TRBV19 with TRBJ1-6; D is unresolved. Between the trimmed V and J ends, which lost 1 base and 0 bases, there was a span of 10 bases. Germline loops: CDR1 LNHDA, CDR2 SQIVND (reference sequence). There are 17 residues in the CDR3. This CDR3 reads CASSIGSATSYNSPLHF. CDR3 nucleotides: TGTGCCAGTAGTATAGGCTCGGCGACCTCCTATAATTCACCCCTCCACTTT.

This chain joins TRBV18 and TRBJ1-2; 7 bases map to TRBD1. This CDR3 has 15 residues. V gave up 3 bases and J gave up 4 bases; unmatched junction bases: 8. CDR1 is KGHSH, CDR2 LQKENI, per germline. The CDR3 spells CASSPGQPLLYGYTF. The CDR3 coding sequence is TGTGCCAGCTCACCGGGACAGCCCCTTCTCTATGGCTACACCTTC.

This chain links TRBV5-1 with TRBJ1-4; D not resolved. Germline CDR1 reads SGHRS; CDR2 reads YFSETQ. The CDR3 length is 15 residues. Trimming left V 4 bases short and J 4 bases short, with 14 bases between. The CDR3 region has the DNA TGCGCCAGCAGCCTAGGCGGGTTAGGTAATGAAAAACTGTTTTTT. Amino acids: CASSLGGLGNEKLFF.

The chain links TRBV5-8 to TRBJ2-5; D not certain. The CDR3 loop spans 10 amino acids. V dropped 5 bases and J dropped 2 bases, with 1 base sitting between them. Germline CDR1 reads SGHTS; CDR2 reads YDEGEE. CDR3 nucleotides: TGTGCCAGCAGGCAAGAGACCCAGTACTTC. Its translation: CASRQETQYF. Drawing the rest from reference TRBV5-8 and TRBJ2-5, the complete variable domain is EAGVTQSPTHLIKTRGQQATLRCSPISGHTSVYWYQQALGLGLQFLLWYDEGEERNRGNFPPRFSGRQFPNYSSELNVNALELEDSALYLCASRQETQYFGPGTRLLVL.